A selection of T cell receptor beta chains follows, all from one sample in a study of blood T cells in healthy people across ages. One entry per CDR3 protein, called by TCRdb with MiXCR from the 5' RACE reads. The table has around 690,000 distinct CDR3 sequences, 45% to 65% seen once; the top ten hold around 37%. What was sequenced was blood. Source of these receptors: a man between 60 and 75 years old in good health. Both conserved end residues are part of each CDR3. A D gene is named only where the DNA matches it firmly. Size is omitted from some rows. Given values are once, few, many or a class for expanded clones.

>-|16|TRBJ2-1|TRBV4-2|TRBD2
TGTGCCAGCAGCCAAAGGCTAGCGGGGGCCTACAATGAGCGGTTCTTC
CASSQRLAGAYNERFF
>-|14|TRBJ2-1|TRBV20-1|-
TGCAGTGCTCGGGCTCCGGGCTCCTACAATGAGCAGTTCTTC
CSARAPGSYNEQFF
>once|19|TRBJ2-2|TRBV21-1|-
TGTGCCAGCAGCAAAGGGAACCGCAGGGGGACTAAATTCGCCGGGGAGCTGTTTTTT
CASSKGNRRGTKFAGELFF
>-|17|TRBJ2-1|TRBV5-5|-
TGTGCCAGCAGCTTGGAAGAATGGGGGACGGGCTACAATGAGCATTTCTTC
CASSLEEWGTGYNEHFF
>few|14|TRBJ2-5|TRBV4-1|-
TGCGCCAGCAGCCAACGCGACAGCCAAGAGACCCAGTACTTC
CASSQRDSQETQYF
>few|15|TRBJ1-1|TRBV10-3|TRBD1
TGTGCCATCAGTGACCTGACAGGGGCTTTAACTGAAGCTTTCTTT
CAISDLTGALTEAFF
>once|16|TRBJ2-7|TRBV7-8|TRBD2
TGTGCCAGCAGCTTAGACCTAGCGGGGGGCACCTACGAGCAGTACTTC
CASSLDLAGGTYEQYF
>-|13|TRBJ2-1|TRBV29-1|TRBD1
TGCAGCGTGGGAGAGACAGGGGTCGATGAGCAGTTCTTC
CSVGETGVDEQFF
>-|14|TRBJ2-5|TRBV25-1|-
TGTGCCAGCAGTGCGGGACCCGGCCAGGAGACCCAGTACTTC
CASSAGPGQETQYF
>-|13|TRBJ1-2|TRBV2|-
TGTGCCACCCGATCGACGTGGGCGGGGGGCTACACCTTC
CATRSTWAGGYTF
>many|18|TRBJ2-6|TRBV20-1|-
TGCAGTGCTAGAGACGTCAGTTGGGGAACGGCTGGGGCCAACGTCCTGACTTTC
CSARDVSWGTAGANVLTF
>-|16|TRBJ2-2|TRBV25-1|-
TGTGCCAGCAGTGACGGCCTACAGGGTGGCACCGGGGAGCTGTTTTTT
CASSDGLQGGTGELFF
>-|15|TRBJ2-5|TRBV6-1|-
TGTGCCAGCAGTGAGACTTGGGGGGTCGGGGAGACCCAGTACTTC
CASSETWGVGETQYF
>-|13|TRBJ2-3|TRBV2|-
TGTGCCAGCATGATGGCAGGTCGAGATACGCAGTATTTT
CASMMAGRDTQYF
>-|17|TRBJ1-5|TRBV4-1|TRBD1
TGCGCCAGCAGCCAGGGCCGGTTGGGACAGGGCAATCAGCCCCAGCATTTT
CASSQGRLGQGNQPQHF
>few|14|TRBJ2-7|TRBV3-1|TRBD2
TGTGCCAGCAGCCCAATCCGGGGGGGACACGAGCAGTACTTC
CASSPIRGGHEQYF
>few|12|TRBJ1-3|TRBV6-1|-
TGTGCCAGCAGGACCGTGAGAAACACCATATATTTT
CASRTVRNTIYF
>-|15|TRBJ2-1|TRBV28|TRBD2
TGTGCCAGCAGGCCGACTAGCGGGGTTAACAATGAGCAGTTCTTC
CASRPTSGVNNEQFF
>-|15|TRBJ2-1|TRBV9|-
TGTGCCAGCAGCCTCCGCCCATATGTCGCCAATGAGCAGTTCTTC
CASSLRPYVANEQFF
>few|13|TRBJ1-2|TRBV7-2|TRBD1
TGTGCCAGCAGCTTAGCGACAGGGGGCGGCTACACCTTC
CASSLATGGGYTF
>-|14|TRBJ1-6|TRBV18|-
TGTGCCAGCTCACCTTCGGGACAAGGGTCACCCCTCCACTTT
CASSPSGQGSPLHF
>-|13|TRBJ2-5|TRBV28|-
TGTGCCAGCGGAACCGGACAGCAAGAGACCCAGTACTTC
CASGTGQQETQYF
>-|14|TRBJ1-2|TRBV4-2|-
TGTGCCAGCAGCCAAGATGTGAATGGGGTCGGCTACACCTTC
CASSQDVNGVGYTF
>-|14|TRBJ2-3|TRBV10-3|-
TGTGCCATCAGTGCTGGCGTTAGCACAGATACGCAGTATTTT
CAISAGVSTDTQYF
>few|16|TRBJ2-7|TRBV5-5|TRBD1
TGTGCCAGCAGCTCGAGACAGGGCAAAACCTCCTACGAGCAGTACTTC
CASSSRQGKTSYEQYF
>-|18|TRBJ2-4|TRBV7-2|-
TGTGCCAGCAGCTTAGCGCTTGGGGGAAGGGGGACCAAAAACATTCAGTACTTC
CASSLALGGRGTKNIQYF
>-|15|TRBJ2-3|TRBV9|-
TGTGCCAGCAGCGTGAGCCGGGGGAGCACAGATACGCAGTATTTT
CASSVSRGSTDTQYF
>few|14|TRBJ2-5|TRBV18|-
TGTGCCAGCTCACCACCCTCGGGGATGCTGACCCAGTACTTC
CASSPPSGMLTQYF
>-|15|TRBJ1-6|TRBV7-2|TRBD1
TGTGCCAGCAGCTTGACAGGGGAGGATAATTCACCCCTCCACTTT
CASSLTGEDNSPLHF
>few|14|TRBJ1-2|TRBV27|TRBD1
TGTGCCAGCAGTACCGGGACAGGGGGCTATGGCTACACCTTC
CASSTGTGGYGYTF
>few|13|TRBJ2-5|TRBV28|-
TGTGCCAGCAGAACCTCACAGGGAGAGACCCAGTACTTC
CASRTSQGETQYF
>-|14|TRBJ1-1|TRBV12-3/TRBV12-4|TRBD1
TGTGCCAGCAGTTCACAGGGGAGAGGCACTGAAGCTTTCTTT
CASSSQGRGTEAFF
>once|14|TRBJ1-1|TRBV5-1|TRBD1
TGCGCCAGCACAAGGACAGGGGCCTACACTGAAGCTTTCTTT
CASTRTGAYTEAFF
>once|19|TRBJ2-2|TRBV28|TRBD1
TGTGCCAGCAGTTTGGGGACAGGGCGCTTGGACCCGAACACCGGGGAGCTGTTTTTT
CASSLGTGRLDPNTGELFF
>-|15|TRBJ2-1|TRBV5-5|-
TGTGCCAGCAGCATCCTCGGGGGCAGAATAGATGAGCAGTTCTTC
CASSILGGRIDEQFF
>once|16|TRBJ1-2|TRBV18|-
TGTGCCAGCTCACCGGGACCGGGTCAAGCTAACTATGGCTACACCTTC
CASSPGPGQANYGYTF
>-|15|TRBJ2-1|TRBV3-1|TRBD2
TGTGCCAGCAGCCAGCAGCGGGGGGCCTACAATGAGCAGTTCTTT
CASSQQRGAYNEQFF
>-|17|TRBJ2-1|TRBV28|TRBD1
TGTGCCAGCAGTTCCAACCAACCGGGACAGGGAAACAATGAGCAGTTCTTC
CASSSNQPGQGNNEQFF
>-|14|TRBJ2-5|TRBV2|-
TGTGCCAGCACCCGGGCCCTTGCAACAGAGACCCAGTACTTC
CASTRALATETQYF
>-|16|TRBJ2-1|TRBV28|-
TGTGCCAGCAGCCGTTTCCCCCTGAAGACAGACAATGAGCAGTTCTTC
CASSRFPLKTDNEQFF
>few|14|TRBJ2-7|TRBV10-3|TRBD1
TGTGCCATCAGGCCGGGACAGGGTGCCTACGAGCAGTACTTC
CAIRPGQGAYEQYF
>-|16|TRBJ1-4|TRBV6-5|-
TGTGCCAGCAGTCCCGGACCCAGGGGAGCTAATGAAAAACTGTTTTTT
CASSPGPRGANEKLFF
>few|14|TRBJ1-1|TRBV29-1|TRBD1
TGCAGCGTTGCCCTGACAGGGGGGAACACTGAAGCTTTCTTT
CSVALTGGNTEAFF
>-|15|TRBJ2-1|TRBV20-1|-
TGCAGTGCTAGACCGCCCCACGGCACCTACAATGAGCAGTTCTTC
CSARPPHGTYNEQFF
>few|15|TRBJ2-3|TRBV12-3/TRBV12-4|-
TGTGCCAGCGCTTCGACAGGTCCATACACAGATACGCAGTATTTT
CASASTGPYTDTQYF
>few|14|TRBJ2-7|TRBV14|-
TGTGCCAGCAGCCAAGGGGGCTCACCCTACGAGCAGTACTTC
CASSQGGSPYEQYF
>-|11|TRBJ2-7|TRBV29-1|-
TGCAGCGTTGAAGTGGGGACGGGGTGGTACTTC
CSVEVGTGWYF
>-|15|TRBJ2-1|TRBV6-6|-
TGTGCCAGCACCCCGACTGGCGGAACCTACAATGAGCAGTTCTTC
CASTPTGGTYNEQFF
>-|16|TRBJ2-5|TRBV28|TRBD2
TGTGCCAGCAGCCCGGGACTAGCGGTATCCCAAGAGACCCAGTACTTC
CASSPGLAVSQETQYF
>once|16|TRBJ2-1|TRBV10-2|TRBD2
TGCGCCAGCAGGGGGGGACTAGCGGGGAGATACAATGAGCAGTTCTTC
CASRGGLAGRYNEQFF
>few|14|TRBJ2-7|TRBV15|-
TGTGCCACCAGCAGAGATCAGGCCTCCTACGAGCAGTACTTC
CATSRDQASYEQYF
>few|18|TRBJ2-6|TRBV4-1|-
TGCGCCAGCAGCCAAGAACCCCGACTCGGGTCTGGGGCCAACGTCCTGACTTTC
CASSQEPRLGSGANVLTF
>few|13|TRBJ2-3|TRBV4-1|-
TGCGCCAGCAGCCAAAGAGAGAGGGATACGCAGTATTTT
CASSQRERDTQYF
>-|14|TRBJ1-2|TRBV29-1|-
TGCAGCTCCCTGGTGGGGGGGAGTGACTATGGCTACACCTTC
CSSLVGGSDYGYTF
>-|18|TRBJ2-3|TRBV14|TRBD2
TGTGCCAGCAGCCAAGATCCTTGGTCTAGCGGGGAGACAGATACACAGTATTTT
CASSQDPWSSGETDTQYF
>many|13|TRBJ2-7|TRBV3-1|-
TGTGCCAGCAGCTCCCCCAATGAGGCCGCCCTTACCTTC
CASSSPNEAALTF
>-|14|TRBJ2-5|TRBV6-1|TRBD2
TGTGCCACCTCCTGGCGGGGGGCGGGAGAGACCCAGTACTTC
CATSWRGAGETQYF
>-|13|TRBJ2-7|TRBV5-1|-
TGCGCCAGCAGCGTACAGGGCGACGGCGAGCAGTACTTC
CASSVQGDGEQYF
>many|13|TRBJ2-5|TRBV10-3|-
TGTGCCATCAGTAAAGGAGGCCAAGAGACCCAGTACTTC
CAISKGGQETQYF
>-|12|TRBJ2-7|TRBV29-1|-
TGCAGCGGCTCCTCGACATTCTACGAGCAGTACTTC
CSGSSTFYEQYF